This entry concerns a single T cell receptor beta chain. The antigen remains unidentified. This sample is drawn from a study of cytomegalovirus exposure and HLA in healthy donors. Overall study: Samples from HLA-typed donors yielded about 86 million unique TCRs in an early data release.

Primers: 60 Vbeta forward and 13 Jbeta reverse. The data were produced by immunoSEQ multiplex PCR, yet TCRdb's version contains in-frame clones alone and is incomplete. This sample contains about 110,000 clones. The V gene end was trimmed by 2 bases and the J gene end by 6 bases; junction bases not matched to a gene: 0. CDR3 length: 12 amino acids. Germline CDR1 reads SGDLS; CDR2 reads YYNGEE. Regarding the study as a whole: Analyses of presence/absence relied on an assumption of roughly uniform sequencing depth across donors. The authors excluded some V segments, including TRBV6-2 and TRBV6-3, as indistinguishable. Most TCR sequences were seen very rarely across donors, but some public TCRs occurred in many.

This receptor was taken from a man aged 25 to 45 in good health and CMV-seronegative. J is TRBJ2-7 and V is TRBV9, with TRBD1 identical over 9 bases. Material for sequencing was PBMCs. CDR3 protein: CASSVDRGEQYF. The CDR3 DNA reads as TGTGCCAGCAGCGTGGACAGGGGCGAGCAGTACTTC. Supplemented by reference TRBV9 and TRBJ2-7, the full variable domain reads DSGVTQTPKHLITATGQRVTLRCSPRSGDLSVYWYQQSLDQGLQFLIQYYNGEERAKGNILERFSAQQFPDLHSELNLSSLELGDSALYFCASSVDRGEQYFGPGTRLTVT.